The present T cell receptor (beta chain) was sequenced within a study of blood T cell repertoires in COVID-19. TCRdb's copy holds only in-frame clones and misses some; the assay was immunoSEQ multiplex PCR. The sample has about 180,000 clones; approximately 83% are singletons. Trimming at V came to 4 bases and at J to 7 bases, leaving 10 bases not matched to a gene. The germline V gene has CDR1 SGHRS and CDR2 YFSETQ. There are 15 residues in the CDR3. The chain carries TRBV5-1 and TRBJ1-4; 7 bases match TRBD1. Sequenced: peripheral blood. The receptor comes from a human donor with active or convalescent COVID-19. The donor label of this sample is uncertain. The CDR3 loop is CASSVGTAEGEKLFF. In DNA, the CDR3 is TGCGCCAGCAGCGTCGGGACAGCCGAGGGTGAAAAACTGTTTTTT.